The 16 T cell receptor beta chains below all came from one sample that was sequenced in a study of neoadjuvant nivolumab and ipilimumab in lung cancer. The table came from immunoSEQ multiplex PCR; TCRdb's copy has only in-frame clones and leaves some out. The repertoire holds about 4,300 clones, with 75% to 85% as singletons. The sample here was peripheral blood, taken after neoadjuvant nivolumab, alone or with ipilimumab, at or shortly before surgery. The receptors derive from an adult with non-small cell lung cancer.

The rearrangement uses TRBV7-2 and TRBJ2-6; unclear D gene. Germline CDR1 SGHTA, CDR2 FQGNSA. V dropped 6 bases and J dropped 9 bases, with 15 bases sitting between them. This CDR3 has 14 amino acids. CDR3 DNA: TGTGCCAGCAGGGAGTCCAATTATCTCAACGTCCTGACTTTC. Encoded protein: CASRESNYLNVLTF.

This clone was detected only once. CDR3 sequence (DNA): TGCGCCTACTCAAATGAGCAGTTCTTC. Its translation: CAYSNEQFF. V and J are TRBV23-1 and TRBJ2-1; unclear D gene. TRBV23-1 is placed among ORFs of uncertain function. This CDR3 has 9 amino acids. V lost 11 bases and J lost 7, with 6 bases in between.

The chain couples TRBV30 to TRBJ2-7, with 7 nucleotides matching TRBD2. CDR3 length equals 18 residues. CDR1 is GTSNPN and CDR2 is SVGIG in the germline V gene (reference sequence). V shed 0 bases, J shed 4 bases, and the junction held 18 bases outside the gene matches. Here the CDR3 DNA reads TGTGCCTGGAGTGTACTTCCGTGGCAGGGAGGGTCGAGGTACGAGCAGTACTTC. The encoded protein is CAWSVLPWQGGSRYEQYF.

The V gene is TRBV30, the J gene TRBJ1-4; 7 nucleotides agree with TRBD1. The CDR3 sequence is 13 residues long. V lost 2 bases to trimming and J lost 5 bases; unmatched junction nucleotides: 2. Germline assignment: CDR1 GTSNPN and CDR2 SVGIG (reference sequence). CDR3 nucleotide sequence: TGTGCCTGGAGTACGGACAGGAATGAAAAACTGTTTTTT. Protein: CAWSTDRNEKLFF.

The chain couples TRBV5-6 to TRBJ2-6, with 9 positions matching TRBD1. CDR1 is SGHDT and CDR2 is YYEEEE in the germline V gene. Unmatched junction bases numbered 10, after V lost 2 bases and J lost 1 base. CDR3 length equals 19 residues. Here the CDR3 reads CASSFASTGGTSGANVLTF. The DNA for the CDR3 is TGTGCCAGCAGCTTCGCCTCGACAGGGGGGACTTCTGGGGCCAACGTCCTGACTTTC.

V and J are TRBV6-1 and TRBJ2-1, with D uncertain. With 1 base removed from V and 2 bases from J, the gap between germline ends came to 12 bases. The CDR3 contains 16 residues. The germline gives CDR1 MNHNS, CDR2 SASEGT. CDR3 sequence: CASSEGASAAYNEQFF. The CDR3 DNA is TGTGCCAGCAGTGAAGGAGCGTCGGCAGCCTACAATGAGCAGTTCTTC.

The V and J genes are TRBV2 and TRBJ2-7, with 9 bases fitting TRBD1. CDR1 is SNHLY and CDR2 is FYNNEI in the germline V gene. This CDR3 has 13 amino acids. The J segment lost 3 bases and the V segment lost 10 bases, leaving 7 bases of the junction unmatched. CDR3 nucleotides: TGTGCCACAAAGGACAGGGGCCTCTACGAGCAGTACTTC. Translation: CATKDRGLYEQYF.

The gene calls are TRBV7-9 and TRBJ2-7; 9 bases are shared with TRBD1. The germline CDR1 and CDR2 sequences are SEHNR and FQNEAQ (reference sequence). The CDR3 runs to 15 residues. V shed 7 bases, J shed 3 bases, and the junction held 10 bases outside the gene matches. This CDR3 is CASTAGTGYIYEQYF. In nucleotides, the CDR3 is TGTGCCAGCACGGCGGGGACAGGGTACATCTACGAGCAGTACTTC. The full variable domain, its missing parts supplied by reference TRBV7-9 and TRBJ2-7, is DTGVSQNPRHKITKRGQNVTFRCDPISEHNRLYWYRQTLGQGPEFLTYFQNEAQLEKSRLLSDRFSAERPKGSFSTLEIQRTEQGDSAMYLCASTAGTGYIYEQYFGPGTRLTVT.

This rearrangement joins TRBV6-5 to TRBJ1-2; TRBD1 matches at 8 bases. The V segment lost 5 bases and the J segment 3 bases; nucleotides outside the gene matches: 5. Germline loops: CDR1 MNHEY, CDR2 SVGAGI. CDR3 length: 14 amino acids. Here the CDR3 DNA reads TGTGCCAGCAGTGAACAGGGGGTTTACTATGGCTACACCTTC. Amino acid sequence: CASSEQGVYYGYTF.

This clone was recorded a few times. This chain uses TRBV12-5 with TRBJ1-1; D perhaps matches TRBD1 (5 bases). Germline values: CDR1 LGHNT, CDR2 FRNRAP. The CDR3 has 13 residues. V dropped 6 bases and J dropped 7 bases, with 15 bases sitting between them. The CDR3 coding sequence is TGTGCTAGTGGCAAGGGTGGGGACCGTGAAGCTTTCTTT. It codes for CASGKGGDREAFF.

The V call is TRBV5-5, the J call TRBJ1-1, with 7 bases that match TRBD1. CDR1 SGHKS and CDR2 YYEKEE come from the germline V gene (reference sequence). Trimming cost V 3 bases and J 0 bases; bases outside gene matches: 8. This CDR3 has 16 amino acids. CDR3 sequence reads: CASSSGWGTVNTEAFF. CDR3 in DNA: TGTGCCAGCAGCTCAGGTTGGGGGACAGTGAACACTGAAGCTTTCTTT.

V gene TRBV19 combines with J gene TRBJ1-2; D call uncertain. CDR3 size: 14 residues. V dropped 0 bases and J dropped 4 bases, with 9 bases sitting between them. Germline assignment: CDR1 LNHDA and CDR2 SQIVND (reference sequence). CDR3 residues: CASSIDLQTYGYTF. The DNA of the CDR3 is TGTGCCAGTAGTATAGATCTCCAAACCTATGGCTACACCTTC.

The chain recombines TRBV6-4 with TRBJ2-3; 11 nucleotides agree with TRBD2. Trimming cost V 0 bases and J 2 bases; bases outside gene matches: 1. The CDR3 spans 16 residues. The germline CDR1 and CDR2 sequences are MRHNA and SNTAGT. CDR3 amino acids: CASSDSSGGATDTQYF. The DNA for the CDR3 is TGTGCCAGCAGTGACTCTAGCGGGGGGGCCACAGATACGCAGTATTTT.

The rearrangement joins TRBV11-2 to TRBJ1-1; no reliable D call. The CDR3 runs 13 residues. V was trimmed by 6 bases and J by 5 bases, leaving 13 bases between them. Per germline, CDR1 SGHAT and CDR2 FQNNGV. CDR3 amino acids: CASSLLLRTEAFF. CDR3 sequence (DNA): TGTGCCAGCAGTCTCCTACTTAGAACTGAAGCTTTCTTT.

This chain connects TRBV19 to TRBJ1-2; D ambiguous. CDR3 length: 13 residues. Trimming stripped 5 bases from V and 6 bases from J, with 13 bases between. In germline, CDR1 is LNHDA, CDR2 SQIVND (reference sequence). In nucleotides, the CDR3 is TGTGCCAGTAGTCCTACTACTGTAAATGGCTACACCTTC. Its protein is CASSPTTVNGYTF.

This clone appeared a few times. The chain employs TRBV5-4 and TRBJ2-7; D is possibly TRBD2 (5 bases). Trimming pared 4 bases from V and 4 bases from J, leaving 18 bases between. The CDR3 covers 15 residues. Germline CDR1 is SGHNT and CDR2 is YYREEE (reference sequence). DNA of the CDR3: TGTGCCAGCAGCCCAGCTGTCGGACGGGAATACGAGCAGTACTTC. Translating gives CASSPAVGREYEQYF.